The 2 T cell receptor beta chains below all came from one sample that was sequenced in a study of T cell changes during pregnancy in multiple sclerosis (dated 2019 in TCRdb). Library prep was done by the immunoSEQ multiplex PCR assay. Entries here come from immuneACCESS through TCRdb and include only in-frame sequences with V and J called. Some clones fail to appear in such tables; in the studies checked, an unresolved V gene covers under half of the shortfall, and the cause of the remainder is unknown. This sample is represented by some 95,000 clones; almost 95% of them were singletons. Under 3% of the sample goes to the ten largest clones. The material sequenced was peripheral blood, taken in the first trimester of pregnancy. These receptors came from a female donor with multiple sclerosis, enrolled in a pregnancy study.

CDR3 residues: CASSQDPSGVSYEQYF. In DNA, the CDR3 is TGCGCCAGCAGCCAAGATCCTAGCGGGGTCTCCTACGAGCAGTACTTC. This chain links TRBV4-1 with TRBJ2-7; TRBD2 matches 9 bases. The CDR3 runs to 16 residues. In germline, CDR1 is MGHRA, CDR2 YSYEKL. J gave up 0 bases and V 0 bases, and 3 bases lay outside the gene matches.

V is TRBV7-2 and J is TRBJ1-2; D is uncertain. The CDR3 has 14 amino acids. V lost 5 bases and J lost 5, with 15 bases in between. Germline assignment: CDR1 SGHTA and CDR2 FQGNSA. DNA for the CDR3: TGTGCCAGCAGCCCCCTGCGGGCCGATTATGGCTACACCTTC. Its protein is CASSPLRADYGYTF.